These 7 T cell receptor beta chains came from one sample sequenced in a study of cytomegalovirus exposure and HLA in healthy donors. 13 Jbeta primers and 60 Vbeta primers were used for the PCR. Assay: immunoSEQ multiplex PCR; the TCRdb copy retains only in-frame clones and omits some. The sample has under 250,000 clones, over 75% seen once; the top ten hold about 1.7%. Sequenced material: PBMCs. The receptors come from a male donor in good health and CMV-seronegative.

This chain connects TRBV15 to TRBJ1-4, with D maybe TRBD1 (5 bases). The CDR3 extends over 14 amino acids. Trimming shortened V by 5 bases and J by 8 bases, and 15 bases separated the two germline ends. Germline V gene sequence: CDR1 LNHNV, CDR2 YYDKDF (reference sequence). The CDR3 sequence is CATSGPQAGEKLFF. For the CDR3, the DNA is TGTGCCACCAGCGGTCCACAGGCGGGGGAAAAACTGTTTTTT. Drawing the rest from reference TRBV15 and TRBJ1-4, the complete variable domain is DAMVIQNPRYQVTQFGKPVTLSCSQTLNHNVMYWYQQKSSQAPKLLFHYYDKDFNNEADTPDNFQSRRPNTSFCFLDIRSPGLGDTAMYLCATSGPQAGEKLFFGSGTQLSVL.

CDR3 sequence reads: CASSKKILGQVNEQYF. CDR3 DNA sequence: TGTGCCAGCAGCAAAAAGATACTAGGACAGGTGAACGAGCAGTACTTC. This chain links TRBV21-1 with TRBJ2-7; whether TRBD1, the table's D call, matches the DNA was not checked. TRBV21-1 is a known pseudogene. The CDR3 consists of 16 residues.

The rearrangement uses TRBV7-6 and TRBJ1-6; maybe TRBD1 (5 bases). Germline V gene lookup returns CDR1 SGHVS and CDR2 FNYEAQ. The CDR3 loop spans 15 amino acids. V dropped 1 base and J dropped 7 bases, with 11 bases sitting between them. The CDR3 sequence: CASSLGGLQNSPLHF. The CDR3 DNA reads as TGTGCCAGCAGCTTAGGGGGCCTTCAGAATTCACCCCTCCACTTT.

The gene calls are TRBV7-3 and TRBJ2-3, with a tentative D call TRBD1 (5 bases). The CDR3 has 17 residues. The ends were cut back, 2 bases at V and 4 bases at J, with 19 bases in the middle. Germline CDR1 and CDR2: SGHTA and FQGTGA. The DNA for the CDR3 is TGTGCCAGCAGCTTATTGCCGGGTCCAGGGTATGCAGATACGCAGTATTTT. It codes for CASSLLPGPGYADTQYF.

The chain employs TRBV7-2 and TRBJ2-5; D unresolved. This CDR3 is built from 15 residues. The germline gives CDR1 SGHTA, CDR2 FQGNSA. Trimming stripped 5 bases from V and 1 base from J, with 14 bases between. CDR3 nucleotide sequence: TGTGCCAGCAGCAAAGTCTCGAGCCTCCAAGAGACCCAGTACTTC. It encodes CASSKVSSLQETQYF.

The V call is TRBV5-1, the J call TRBJ2-3; D call uncertain. CDR3 length: 15 residues. The ends were cut back, 0 bases at V and 2 bases at J, with 10 bases in the middle. Germline loops: CDR1 SGHRS, CDR2 YFSETQ. CDR3 DNA sequence: TGCGCCAGCAGCTTGGCCATGGCGGCCACAGATACGCAGTATTTT. It is translated as CASSLAMAATDTQYF.

This chain connects TRBV6-6 to TRBJ1-3; 9 nucleotides agree with TRBD1. With V trimmed by 2 bases and J by 4 bases, 6 bases remained unmatched. This CDR3 contains 16 residues. Germline CDR1 and CDR2: MNHNY and SVGAGI (reference sequence). The CDR3 sequence: CASSYPPGTGGNTIYF. CDR3 DNA: TGTGCCAGCAGTTACCCCCCGGGGACAGGGGGAAACACCATATATTTT.